This entry concerns a single T cell receptor (beta chain). The antigen is not known. The sample belongs to a study of T cell repertoires in cytomegalovirus infection. Overall study: Based on public TCR beta signatures, there were indications of CMV infection and of a matching HLA type.

Findings of the study overall: CMV-specific HLA-C-restricted TCR beta clonotypes dominated the ex vivo response.

This CDR3 contains 15 residues. The V and J ends lost 7 bases and 0 bases, in that order; junction bases with no gene match: 7. The germline CDR1 and CDR2 sequences are SGHDN and FVKESK. MiXCR, run by TCRdb on the reads, gives a single entry per CDR3 protein. Of about 920,000 distinct CDR3 sequences listed, roughly 31% are singletons. This chain connects TRBV14 to TRBJ2-5, with 8 bases aligning to TRBD2. The TCR comes from a human donor in good health (CMV status not recorded). Some clones in this sample may be carry-over from other donors' samples. The sample consisted of cultured CD8+ T cells from PBMCs, taken from culture after CMV antigen stimulation. As DNA, the CDR3 is TGTGCCAGCACCCCGACTAGCGCGTACCAAGAGACCCAGTACTTC. The encoded protein is CASTPTSAYQETQYF.